This T cell receptor (beta chain) was captured by sequencing in a study of blood T cell repertoires in COVID-19. Original processing methods: Reference gene primer amplification yielded estimated nucleated cell counts. Produced via immunoSEQ multiplex PCR; TCRdb's table is partial and in-frame only. V, J and clone size are those of that table, while D and trimming were read from the DNA. Of a few hundred thousand clones in the sample, 85% to 90% were seen once. Participants spanned ages about 18 to 95 years and resided in some 22 US areas. Cohort assignment relied on participant-reported clinical history. The germline V gene encodes CDR1 MDHEN and CDR2 SYDVKM. The CDR3 consists of 13 residues. Trimming cost V 3 bases and J 2 bases, with 8 bases left between them.

The origin of this receptor is a woman aged 18-29 years with acute COVID-19. Sequencing was carried out using PBMCs or T cells enriched from blood (not recorded which). The rearrangement links TRBV28 to TRBJ2-7, with D hard to call. The CDR3 region has the DNA TGTGCCAGCAGTTTGGTGGCCCCCTACGAGCAGTACTTC. Protein: CASSLVAPYEQYF.